Reported below is one TCR beta chain. These data belong to a study of shared T cell receptors in the human thymus. Clones were sequenced by immunoSEQ multiplex PCR, and TCRdb holds only the in-frame ones, with some missing. Of roughly 710,000 clones in the sample, roughly 88% were seen once. Germline V lookup: CDR1 SGHVS, CDR2 FNYEAQ. V was shortened by 1 base and J by 8 bases, with 14 bases between the two germline ends. This CDR3 contains 14 residues. This sample was shared with a second study, whose subject was human thymus T cells.

The material sequenced was thymocytes. The origin of this receptor is a girl under three years old with a congenital heart defect. The chain uses TRBV7-6 and TRBJ1-2; D call uncertain. The CDR3 DNA reads as TGTGCCAGCAGCTTAGATGCCAGGTTGATCGGCTACACCTTC. Translated, it gives CASSLDARLIGYTF.